This passage covers 26 T cell receptor beta chains from one sample sequenced in a study of blood T cell repertoires in COVID-19. Assay: immunoSEQ multiplex PCR; the TCRdb copy retains only in-frame clones and omits some. The sample has about 140,000 clones; about 76% are singletons. The sample was peripheral blood. These receptors all come from an older man with acute or convalescent COVID-19.

The V and J genes are TRBV27 and TRBJ1-1, with 8 bases matching TRBD1. Germline CDR1 and CDR2: MNHEY and SMNVEV (reference sequence). V gave up 0 bases and J gave up 4 bases; unmatched junction bases: 10. CDR3 length: 17 amino acids. CDR3 loop: CASSLSYPGQASTEAFF. The CDR3 DNA sequence: TGTGCCAGCAGTTTATCGTACCCGGGACAGGCGAGCACTGAAGCTTTCTTT.

The chain uses TRBV6-6 and TRBJ2-3; 14 bases match TRBD2. The germline V gene has CDR1 MNHNY and CDR2 SVGAGI (reference sequence). The CDR3 is made up of 20 amino acids. V shed 5 bases and J 6 bases; nucleotides not matched to a gene: 19. CDR3 sequence (DNA): TGTGCCAGCAGTCACCTCCAATTTAGGACTAGCGGGGGGTGGATGGATACGCAGTATTTT. Translated: CASSHLQFRTSGGWMDTQYF.

This chain connects TRBV29-1 to TRBJ1-3, with a possible D match to TRBD1 (6 bases). This CDR3 has 12 amino acids. Trimming stripped 0 bases from V and 11 bases from J, with 11 bases between. The germline V gene has CDR1 SQVTM and CDR2 ANQGSEA. CDR3: CSVEEDSRAIYF. In nucleotides, the CDR3 is TGCAGCGTTGAAGAGGACAGCCGTGCCATATATTTT. The full variable domain, completed using reference TRBV29-1 and TRBJ1-3, is SAVISQKPSRDICQRGTSLTIQCQVDSQVTMMFWYRQQPGQSLTLIATANQGSEATYESGFVIDKFPISRPNLTFSTLTVSNMSPEDSSIYLCSVEEDSRAIYFGEGSWLTVV.

This clone was observed a few times. The J gene is TRBJ2-3, the V gene TRBV7-8; 9 nucleotides align to TRBD1. The CDR3 has 16 residues. J was trimmed by 7 bases and V by 4 bases; bases with no gene match: 12. CDR1 is SGHVS, CDR2 FQNEAQ, per germline. The CDR3 region is CASSSHRGPATYTQYF. CDR3 sequence (DNA): TGTGCCAGCAGCTCCCACAGGGGGCCCGCAACTTATACGCAGTATTTT.

This chain uses TRBV6-2 or TRBV6-3 with TRBJ2-7, with 8 bases lining up with TRBD1. This CDR3 contains 15 residues. Losses at the gene ends were 6 bases for V and 3 bases for J; bases not matched to a gene: 10. Germline-derived CDR1 and CDR2 are MNHEY and SVGEGT. Here the CDR3 DNA reads TGTGCCAGCAGCCAGACCAGGGGGCGACGCTACGAGCAGTACTTC. Protein sequence: CASSQTRGRRYEQYF.

The genes are TRBV4-2 and TRBJ2-2; TRBD2 agrees at 13 bases. There are 18 residues in the CDR3. Germline CDR1 LGHNA, CDR2 YNFKEQ. J gave up 7 bases and V 5 bases, and 13 bases lay outside the gene matches. CDR3 residues: CASSEHGRTSGGGGELFF. In nucleotides, the CDR3 is TGTGCCAGCAGCGAACATGGGAGGACTAGCGGGGGTGGCGGGGAGCTGTTTTTT.

This clone has only a few counts. The V and J genes are TRBV18 and TRBJ1-6; D gene unclear. CDR3 size: 14 residues. Germline lookup yields CDR1 KGHSH and CDR2 LQKENI. V was pared by 5 bases and J by 10 bases, with 15 bases between. CDR3 sequence reads: CASSISDLYSPLHF. The CDR3, as DNA: TGTGCCAGCTCAATTAGCGATTTGTACTCACCCCTCCACTTT.

The rearrangement uses TRBV5-1 and TRBJ1-2; 9 bases match TRBD1. V trimming: 4 bases; J trimming: 5 bases; junction bases outside the gene matches: 12. The CDR3 is made up of 16 amino acids. The germline V gene has CDR1 SGHRS and CDR2 YFSETQ. The CDR3 protein is CASSPGIGTGLYGYTF. CDR3 in DNA: TGCGCCAGCAGCCCGGGCATCGGGACAGGGTTATATGGCTACACCTTC.

The V and J genes are TRBV5-1 and TRBJ2-6, with unresolved D. The CDR3 consists of 15 residues. Germline CDR1 reads SGHRS; CDR2 reads YFSETQ. V was shortened by 2 bases and J by 2 bases, with 8 bases between the two germline ends. The CDR3 region is CASSFDSPGANVLTF. Written as DNA, the CDR3 is TGCGCCAGCAGCTTTGACTCCCCTGGGGCCAACGTCCTGACTTTC.

This chain connects TRBV11-2 to TRBJ2-1; D is unresolved. The V end lost 1 base, the J end lost 10 bases, and 5 bases lay between the germline ends. The CDR3 spans 11 residues. Looked up from germline, CDR1 is SGHAT and CDR2 is FQNNGV. The CDR3 DNA reads TGTGCCAGCAGCTTAGCACTAGAGCAGTTCTTC. It encodes CASSLALEQFF.

The chain joins TRBV7-2 to TRBJ1-1, with TRBD1 matching 7 bases. The trim removed 2 bases at V and 5 bases at J, leaving 8 bases unmatched. Looked up from germline, CDR1 is SGHTA and CDR2 is FQGNSA. The CDR3 length is 15 residues. CDR3 bases: TGTGCCAGCAGCTTATGGGCAGGGGGTGGTACTGAAGCTTTCTTT. This codes for CASSLWAGGGTEAFF.

The CDR3 loop reads CASALVAGGSYNEQFF. CDR3 bases: TGCGCCAGCGCCCTGGTGGCGGGGGGCTCCTACAATGAGCAGTTCTTC. The rearrangement links TRBV5-1 to TRBJ2-1; 8 nucleotides align to TRBD2. The germline V gene has CDR1 SGHRS and CDR2 YFSETQ. V lost 7 bases and J lost 0; bases outside the gene matches: 9. The CDR3 is made up of 16 amino acids.

This sequence joins TRBV7-3 and TRBJ2-3; 16 bases line up with TRBD2. This CDR3 has 16 amino acids. Germline V lookup: CDR1 SGHTA, CDR2 FQGTGA. With V trimmed by 2 bases and J by 6 bases, 2 bases remained unmatched. CDR3 region: CASSLGTSGGVDTQYF. The CDR3 DNA sequence: TGTGCCAGCAGCTTAGGGACTAGCGGGGGGGTTGATACGCAGTATTTT.

This chain links TRBV15 with TRBJ2-7; the D gene is possibly TRBD2 (5 bases). Germline V gene lookup returns CDR1 LNHNV and CDR2 YYDKDF (reference sequence). V lost 4 bases, J lost 4 bases, and 11 bases lay in between. The CDR3 covers 13 residues. CDR3: CATSTNGGYEQYF. The CDR3 DNA reads as TGTGCCACCAGCACGAACGGAGGTTACGAGCAGTACTTC.

V usage is TRBV4-2 and J usage is TRBJ1-2; 8 bases align to TRBD1. V lost 6 bases, J lost 6 bases, and 9 bases stayed unmatched. This CDR3 contains 14 residues. Germline CDR1 is LGHNA and CDR2 is YNFKEQ. CDR3 region: CASSSRTGQDGYTF. The CDR3 coding sequence is TGTGCCAGCAGTAGCCGGACAGGGCAGGATGGCTACACCTTC.

This chain links TRBV5-1 with TRBJ1-5; D is unclear. Germline CDR1 reads SGHRS; CDR2 reads YFSETQ. V dropped 0 bases and J dropped 4 bases, with 5 bases sitting between them. This CDR3 comprises 13 residues. CDR3 protein: CASSLDINQPQHF. CDR3 DNA sequence: TGCGCCAGCAGCTTGGATATAAATCAGCCCCAGCATTTT.

The V and J genes are TRBV30 and TRBJ2-7, with no clear D. CDR1 is GTSNPN and CDR2 is SVGIG in the germline V gene (reference sequence). The ends were cut back, 3 bases at V and 5 bases at J, with 5 bases in the middle. This CDR3 spans 10 amino acids. The CDR3 region has the DNA TGTGCCTGGAGCGAGGACGAGCAGTACTTC. Its protein product is CAWSEDEQYF.

This clone was detected only a few times. The gene calls are TRBV7-9 and TRBJ2-5; 13 positions match TRBD2. V shed 5 bases and J 5 bases; nucleotides not matched to a gene: 14. CDR1 is SEHNR, CDR2 FQNEAQ, per germline (reference sequence). This CDR3 region has 18 residues. CDR3 sequence reads: CASSPRTSGGAWLETQYF. The CDR3 DNA sequence: TGTGCCAGCAGCCCCCGTACTAGCGGGGGGGCATGGCTGGAGACCCAGTACTTC.

The gene calls are TRBV4-2 and TRBJ2-4, with 9 bases that match TRBD2. V dropped 0 bases and J dropped 0; count of bases not matched to a gene: 9. This CDR3 has 19 residues. From germline, CDR1 is LGHNA and CDR2 YNFKEQ. CDR3 nucleotide sequence: TGTGCCAGCAGCCAAGAGGGTAGCGGGGGAATCTTAGCCAAAAACATTCAGTACTTC. This codes for CASSQEGSGGILAKNIQYF.

The chain links TRBV6-5 to TRBJ2-2; possibly TRBD2 for D (6 bases). The V gene's germline CDR1 is MNHEY and CDR2 SVGAGI. The V end was cut by 6 bases, the J end by 3 bases, with 8 bases between. CDR3 length equals 13 residues. The CDR3 spells CASSGGYTGELFF. In DNA form, the CDR3 reads TGTGCCAGCAGCGGGGGATACACCGGGGAGCTGTTTTTT.

Notes on this clone: The sample holds other DNA sequences that translate to the same CDR3. CDR3 in amino acids: CASSLSGGPYEQYF. DNA for the CDR3: TGTGCCAGCAGCTTAAGCGGGGGGCCTTACGAGCAGTACTTC. This chain joins TRBV7-3 and TRBJ2-7, with 8 bases matching TRBD2. The CDR3 spans 14 residues. V gave up 1 base and J gave up 4 bases; unmatched junction bases: 3. The V gene's germline CDR1 is SGHTA and CDR2 FQGTGA.

The chain links TRBV18 to TRBJ2-5; 10 nucleotides agree with TRBD1. V trimming: 2 bases; J trimming: 1 base; junction bases outside the gene matches: 10. Germline V gene sequence: CDR1 KGHSH, CDR2 LQKENI. CDR3 length: 18 amino acids. The CDR3 loop reads CASSPILSTGGRQETQYF. The DNA of the CDR3 is TGTGCCAGCTCACCAATCCTATCGACAGGGGGCCGCCAAGAGACCCAGTACTTC.

There are a few counts of this clone. CDR3 nucleotide sequence: TGTGCCACCCAGGATAGCAATCAGCCCCAGCATTTT. It is translated as CATQDSNQPQHF. This chain links TRBV28 with TRBJ1-5; no firm D call. Trimming cost V 10 bases and J 0 bases, with 7 bases left between them. There are 12 residues in the CDR3. CDR1 is MDHEN, CDR2 SYDVKM, per germline.

In this sample, this clone turned up once. This chain's CDR3 is CASSYGLAGVEQFF. In DNA, the CDR3 is TGTGCCAGCAGTTACGGGTTAGCGGGGGTTGAGCAGTTCTTC. V usage is TRBV6-5 and J usage is TRBJ2-1; 9 bases map to TRBD2. CDR1 MNHEY and CDR2 SVGAGI come from the germline V gene. The CDR3 extends over 14 amino acids. V gave up 2 bases and J gave up 9 bases; unmatched junction bases: 5.

The rearrangement links TRBV7-2 to TRBJ2-3; TRBD2 aligns across 12 bases. Germline trimming cut 8 bases from V and 0 bases from J; bases unmatched to any gene: 9. Per the germline V gene, CDR1 is SGHTA and CDR2 is FQGNSA. There are 17 residues in the CDR3. CDR3 in amino acids: CASSRTSGDASTDTQYF. The CDR3 DNA reads as TGTGCCAGCTCGAGGACTAGCGGGGATGCTAGCACAGATACGCAGTATTTT.

The gene calls are TRBV9 and TRBJ2-1, with TRBD1 as a possible D gene (6 bases). V was trimmed by 3 bases and J by 14 bases, leaving 15 bases between them. CDR3 size: 12 residues. Germline V CDR1 and CDR2: SGDLS, YYNGEE. This chain's CDR3 is CASSAGQYSKFF. Written as DNA, the CDR3 is TGTGCCAGCAGCGCCGGACAGTATTCAAAGTTCTTC.